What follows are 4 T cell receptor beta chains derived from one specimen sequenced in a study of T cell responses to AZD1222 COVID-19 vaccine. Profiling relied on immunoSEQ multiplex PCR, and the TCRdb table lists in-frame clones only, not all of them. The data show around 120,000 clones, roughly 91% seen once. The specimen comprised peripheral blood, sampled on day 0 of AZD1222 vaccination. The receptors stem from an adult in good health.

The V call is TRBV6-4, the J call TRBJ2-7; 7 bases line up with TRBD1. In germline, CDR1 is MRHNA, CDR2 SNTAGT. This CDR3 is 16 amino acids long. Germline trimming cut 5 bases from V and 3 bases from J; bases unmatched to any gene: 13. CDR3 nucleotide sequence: TGTGCCAGCAGTCCAGCCGGGGACAGCAGTTTCTACGAGCAGTACTTC. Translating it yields CASSPAGDSSFYEQYF.

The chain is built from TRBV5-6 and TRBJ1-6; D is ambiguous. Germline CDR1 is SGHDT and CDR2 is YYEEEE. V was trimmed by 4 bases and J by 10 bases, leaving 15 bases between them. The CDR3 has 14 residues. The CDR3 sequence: CASSGSRGASPLHF. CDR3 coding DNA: TGTGCCAGCAGCGGGAGCCGAGGCGCGTCACCCCTCCACTTT.

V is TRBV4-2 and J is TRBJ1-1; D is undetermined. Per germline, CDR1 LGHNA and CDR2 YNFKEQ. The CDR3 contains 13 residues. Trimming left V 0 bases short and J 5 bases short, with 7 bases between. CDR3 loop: CASSQDRGTEAFF. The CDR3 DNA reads TGTGCCAGCAGCCAAGATCGGGGAACTGAAGCTTTCTTT.

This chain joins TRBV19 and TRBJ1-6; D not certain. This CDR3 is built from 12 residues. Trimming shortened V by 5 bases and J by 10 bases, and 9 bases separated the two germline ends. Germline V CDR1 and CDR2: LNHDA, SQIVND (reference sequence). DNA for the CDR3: TGTGCCAGTAGTCGAGGAGGGTCACCCCTCCACTTT. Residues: CASSRGGSPLHF.